Listed here is a single T cell receptor beta chain. Treatment specified: around 19 received Ad26.COV2.S at low or high dose, single or two shots; several received placebo; per-sample allocation not given. It was on day 63 after the first vaccine or placebo injection that samples were taken. Immunization relied on an Ad26 vector, which expressed Wuhan-strain SARS-CoV-2 spike. The germline gives CDR1 MNHEY, CDR2 SMNVEV (reference sequence). Trimming removed 8 bases from V and 4 bases from J, with 20 bases in between. The CDR3 runs to 15 residues. Clones were sequenced by immunoSEQ multiplex PCR, and TCRdb holds only the in-frame ones, with some missing. The table records about 440,000 clones, 90% of them present only once. The entry originates in a study of Ad26.COV2.S vaccination and SARS-CoV-2 variants. Study overall: Vaccine-arm donor from the placebo-controlled COV1001 Ad26.COV2.S trial.

The chain couples TRBV27 to TRBJ1-1, with D unclear. This sequence originates from a person aged 18-65 years who received the Ad26.COV2.S COVID-19 vaccine or a placebo. Sample: peripheral blood, taken in a trial of Ad26.COV2.S vaccine versus placebo. The DNA for the CDR3 is TGTGCCAGCCCTCGGGGTCCCCGACTACCCACTGAAGCTTTCTTT. This codes for CASPRGPRLPTEAFF.